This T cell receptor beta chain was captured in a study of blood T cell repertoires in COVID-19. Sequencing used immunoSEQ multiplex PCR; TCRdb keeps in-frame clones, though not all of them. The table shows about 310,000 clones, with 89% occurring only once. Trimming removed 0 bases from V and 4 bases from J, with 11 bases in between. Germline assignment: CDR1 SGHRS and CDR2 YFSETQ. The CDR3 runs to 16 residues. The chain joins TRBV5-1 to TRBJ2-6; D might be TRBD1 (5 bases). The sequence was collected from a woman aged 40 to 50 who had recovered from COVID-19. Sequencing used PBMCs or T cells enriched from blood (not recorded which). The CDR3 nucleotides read TGCGCCAGCAGCTTGGTCCAGGGCAAGGGGGCCAACGTCCTGACTTTC. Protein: CASSLVQGKGANVLTF.